This T cell receptor beta chain is drawn from a study of metastatic and nonmetastatic thyroid tumors. Whole-study context: Repertoire comparison spanned blood and tumor or nodule tissue of malignant and benign thyroid patients.

Every patient was untreated before thyroid surgery. This clone showed up many times. Its antigen is currently unknown. Study observations and caveats: TCR beta diversity was reportedly significantly higher in malignant thyroid tumors than benign nodules, in blood and tumor.

V lost 0 bases and J lost 4; bases outside the gene matches: 7. The V gene's germline CDR1 is MGHRA and CDR2 YSYEKL. This CDR3 contains 17 residues. Using MiXCR, TCRdb re-called clones from the PCR reads. This sample yields fewer than 40,000 clones, of which 15% to 20% are seen a single time; roughly 13% belongs to the top ten. This chain uses TRBV4-1 with TRBJ2-1, with 9 bases aligning to TRBD2. The clonotype was recovered from a female donor with papillary thyroid cancer or a benign thyroid nodule (not recorded which). Some clones in this sample may be carry-over from other donors' samples. The sequencing input was tumor tissue. In DNA form, the CDR3 reads TGCGCCAGCAGCCAAGATAGGGCTAGCGGGGAATACAATGAGCAGTTCTTC. This sequence encodes CASSQDRASGEYNEQFF.